This T cell receptor (beta chain) is from a study of blood T cell repertoires in COVID-19. The assay was immunoSEQ multiplex PCR, and TCRdb's table has in-frame clones only and misses some. The sample consists of 360,000 or so clones, around nine tenths of them appearing once. V trimming: 7 bases; J trimming: 0 bases; junction bases outside the gene matches: 5. This CDR3 is 14 amino acids long. Germline values: CDR1 LNHDA, CDR2 SQIVND (reference sequence). Individuals in the exposed group had encountered a COVID-19 case within 2 weeks preceding study entry. The V call is TRBV19, the J call TRBJ1-1; 7 bases map to TRBD1. The sequence was obtained from a woman aged 25 to 39 who had been exposed to COVID-19. Sequencing was carried out using PBMCs or T cells enriched from blood (not recorded which). Written as DNA, the CDR3 is TGTGCCAGTAAGGGCGACAGGGTGAACACTGAAGCTTTCTTT. The encoded protein is CASKGDRVNTEAFF.